This TCR beta chain was recovered during a study of T cell repertoires in cytomegalovirus infection. TCRdb independently ran MiXCR on the reads; one entry per CDR3 protein. Among around 99,000 distinct CDR3 sequences listed, roughly 30% were seen once. Concerning this clonotype itself: Its antigen is as yet unknown.

General study findings and limits: CMV carriers having the relevant HLA were flagged by cumulative public TCR beta family frequency.

The CDR3 contains 15 residues. With 2 bases removed from V and 8 bases from J, the gap between germline ends came to 18 bases. Germline lookup yields CDR1 SNHLY and CDR2 FYNNEI. This clonotype was sampled from a human donor in good health (CMV status not recorded). Some clones in this sample may be carry-over from other donors' samples. This specimen was CD8+ T cells from cultured PBMCs, taken from culture after CMV antigen stimulation. The rearrangement uses TRBV2 and TRBJ1-2; TRBD1 might be the D (5 bases). CDR3 residues: CASSEKSPAGQGYTF. In DNA, the CDR3 is TGTGCCAGCAGTGAAAAATCCCCGGCAGGGCAAGGCTACACCTTC. The full variable domain, in which reference TRBV2 and TRBJ1-2 provide the parts outside the CDR3, is EPEVTQTPSHQVTQMGQEVILRCVPISNHLYFYWYRQILGQKVEFLVSFYNNEISEKSEIFDDQFSVERPDGSNFTLKIRSTKLEDSAMYFCASSEKSPAGQGYTFGSGTRLTVV.